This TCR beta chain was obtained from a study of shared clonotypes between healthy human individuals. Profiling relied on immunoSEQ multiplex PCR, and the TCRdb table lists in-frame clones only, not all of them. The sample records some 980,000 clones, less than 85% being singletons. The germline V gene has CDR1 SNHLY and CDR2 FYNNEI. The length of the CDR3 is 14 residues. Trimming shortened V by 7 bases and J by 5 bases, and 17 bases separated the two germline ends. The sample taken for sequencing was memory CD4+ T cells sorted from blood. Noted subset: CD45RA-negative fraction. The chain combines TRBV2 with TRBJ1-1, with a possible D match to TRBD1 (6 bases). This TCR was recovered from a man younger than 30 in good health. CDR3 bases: TGTGCCAGCACCCTAAGGGACATGGGGACTGAAGCTTTCTTT. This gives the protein CASTLRDMGTEAFF.